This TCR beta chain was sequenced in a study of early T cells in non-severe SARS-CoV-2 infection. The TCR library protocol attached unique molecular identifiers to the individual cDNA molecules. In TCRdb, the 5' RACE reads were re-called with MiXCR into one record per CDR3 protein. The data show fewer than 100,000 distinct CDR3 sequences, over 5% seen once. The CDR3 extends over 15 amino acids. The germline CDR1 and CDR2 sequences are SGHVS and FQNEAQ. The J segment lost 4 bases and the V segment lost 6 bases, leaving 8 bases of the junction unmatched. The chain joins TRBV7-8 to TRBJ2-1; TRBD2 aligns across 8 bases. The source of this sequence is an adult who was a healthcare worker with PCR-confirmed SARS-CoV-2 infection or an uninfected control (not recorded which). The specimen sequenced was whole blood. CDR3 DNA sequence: TGTGCCAGCAGTGGGGGGGCTAGCGGGTACAATGAGCAGTTCTTC. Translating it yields CASSGGASGYNEQFF.